The 8 T cell receptor beta chains below all came from one sample that was sequenced in a study of T cell repertoires in cytomegalovirus infection. TCRdb reprocessed the reads with MiXCR, giving one entry per CDR3 protein. Here the sample spans approximately 500,000 distinct CDR3 sequences, 16% being singletons. Specimen: CD8+ T cells from PBMCs. The source of these receptors is a human donor in good health (CMV status not recorded). Some clones in this sample may be carry-over from other donors' samples.

This clonotype occurred many times. The chain couples TRBV7-9 to TRBJ2-7; D might be TRBD1 (6 bases). CDR3 length: 13 residues. Germline loops: CDR1 SEHNR, CDR2 FQNEAQ (reference sequence). V was trimmed by 6 bases and J by 6 bases, leaving 15 bases between them. The CDR3 region has the DNA TGTGCCAGCAGTAACTCGACAGGCTGCGAGCAGTACTTC. This gives the protein CASSNSTGCEQYF.

At least ten counts were recorded for this clonotype. The chain is built from TRBV7-9 and TRBJ1-1; TRBD1 is a possible D gene (6 bases). Germline V gives CDR1 SEHNR, CDR2 FQNEAQ (reference sequence). Trimming left V 5 bases short and J 4 bases short, with 17 bases between. The CDR3 sequence is 15 residues long. CDR3 protein: CASSRGGVRGTEAFF. The CDR3 DNA reads as TGTGCCAGCAGCCGAGGGGGGGTCAGGGGCACTGAAGCTTTCTTT.

A few counts support this clonotype. The J gene is TRBJ1-1, the V gene TRBV4-1; D is ambiguous. Germline values: CDR1 MGHRA, CDR2 YSYEKL. The ends were cut back, 0 bases at V and 4 bases at J, with 6 bases in the middle. The CDR3 runs 13 residues. CDR3 bases: TGCGCCAGCAGCCAAGAGGTGATCACTGAAGCTTTCTTT. Translation: CASSQEVITEAFF.

The sample holds a few counts of this clonotype. This chain connects TRBV4-1 to TRBJ2-2; D gene uncertain. Trimming took 0 bases from V and 4 from J, leaving 6 bases between them. Germline CDR1 is MGHRA and CDR2 is YSYEKL. This CDR3 is 14 amino acids long. In DNA form, the CDR3 reads TGCGCCAGCAGCCAAGATCTAATCACCGGGGAGCTGTTTTTT. Its protein product is CASSQDLITGELFF.

The chain recombines TRBV5-1 with TRBJ2-7; D gene uncertain. The ends were cut back, 7 bases at V and 0 bases at J, with 17 bases in the middle. The CDR3 extends over 15 amino acids. Germline-derived CDR1 and CDR2 are SGHRS and YFSETQ. In DNA, the CDR3 is TGCGCCAGCGGAGAAGGACCGCCGAGCTCCTACGAGCAGTACTTC. Translating gives CASGEGPPSSYEQYF.

The chain is built from TRBV27 and TRBJ1-5, with 9 bases fitting TRBD1. There are 14 residues in the CDR3. Germline V gene lookup returns CDR1 MNHEY and CDR2 SMNVEV (reference sequence). Trimming removed 1 base from V and 5 bases from J; junction bases left unmatched: 0. CDR3 protein: CASSLWTGDQPQHF. As DNA, the CDR3 is TGTGCCAGCAGTTTATGGACAGGGGATCAGCCCCAGCATTTT.

This clonotype showed up just once. The chain recombines TRBV25-1 with TRBJ1-1; tentatively, D is TRBD1 (5 bases). Trimming took 0 bases from V and 7 from J, leaving 12 bases between them. CDR3 length: 14 residues. Germline V gene lookup returns CDR1 MGHDK and CDR2 SYGVNS. The CDR3 DNA reads TGTGCCAGCAGTGAATATGGAGGGACGGATGAAGCTTTCTTT. Its protein product is CASSEYGGTDEAFF.

In this sample, this clonotype turned up many times. V gene TRBV7-9 combines with J gene TRBJ2-7; D unresolved. CDR1 is SEHNR and CDR2 is FQNEAQ in the germline V gene (reference sequence). This CDR3 is built from 13 residues. V was clipped by 4 bases and J by 2 bases, with 9 bases between them. The CDR3 sequence: CASSSLQTYEQYF. Written as DNA, the CDR3 is TGTGCCAGCAGCTCACTCCAGACCTACGAGCAGTACTTC.